This T cell receptor (beta chain) was sequenced in a study of blood T cell repertoires in COVID-19. Looking at the study overall: The origin of the acute and convalescent COVID-19 samples was the United States, Italy and Spain. T cells, B-cell-depleted T cells, or PBMCs provided the cDNA or gDNA that served as material.

V dropped 3 bases and J dropped 3 bases, with 15 bases sitting between them. This CDR3 comprises 15 residues. CDR1 is LGHNA, CDR2 YSLEER, per germline. Original processing methods: The authors estimated nucleated cell counts from reference gene primer amplification. Measured with immunoSEQ multiplex PCR; TCRdb has only the in-frame clones, and not every one. The DNA was the basis for D and trimming; V, J and clone size are from that table. The table records just under 90,000 clones, 88% of them present only once. The receptor's source is a woman of 80 years or more with acute or convalescent COVID-19. The chain joins TRBV4-3 to TRBJ2-7; D might be TRBD2 (6 bases). The sequenced material came from peripheral blood. This chain's CDR3 is CASSQASAPVYEQYF. The CDR3, as DNA: TGCGCCAGCAGCCAGGCTAGCGCCCCCGTCTACGAGCAGTACTTC.